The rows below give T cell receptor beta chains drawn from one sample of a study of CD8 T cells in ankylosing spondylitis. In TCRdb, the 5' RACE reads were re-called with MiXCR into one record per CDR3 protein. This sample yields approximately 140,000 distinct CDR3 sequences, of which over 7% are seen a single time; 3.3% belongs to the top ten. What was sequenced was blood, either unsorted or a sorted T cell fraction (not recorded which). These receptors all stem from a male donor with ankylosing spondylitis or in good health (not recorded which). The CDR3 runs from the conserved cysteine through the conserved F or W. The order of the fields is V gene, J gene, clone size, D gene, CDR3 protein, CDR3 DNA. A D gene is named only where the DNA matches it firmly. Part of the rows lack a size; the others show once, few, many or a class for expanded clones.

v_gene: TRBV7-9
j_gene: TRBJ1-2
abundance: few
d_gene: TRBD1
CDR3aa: CASSYIQGQSGYTF
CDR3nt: TGTGCCAGCAGCTATATACAGGGGCAAAGTGGCTACACCTTC

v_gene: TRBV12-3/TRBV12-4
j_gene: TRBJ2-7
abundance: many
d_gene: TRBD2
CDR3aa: CASSPSGGRNYEQYF
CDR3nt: TGTGCCAGCAGTCCCTCGGGCGGGAGAAACTACGAGCAGTACTTC

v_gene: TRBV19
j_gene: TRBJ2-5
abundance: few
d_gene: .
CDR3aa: CASSALVWETQYF
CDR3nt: TGTGCCAGTAGTGCACTAGTATGGGAGACCCAGTACTTC

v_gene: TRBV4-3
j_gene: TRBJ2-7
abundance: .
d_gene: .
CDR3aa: CASSQDQGYYEQYF
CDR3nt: TGCGCCAGCAGCCAAGATCAGGGATACTACGAGCAGTACTTC

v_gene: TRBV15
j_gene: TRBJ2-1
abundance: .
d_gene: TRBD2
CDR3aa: CATSMTSSDNEQFF
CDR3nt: TGTGCCACCAGCATGACTAGCTCCGACAATGAGCAGTTCTTC

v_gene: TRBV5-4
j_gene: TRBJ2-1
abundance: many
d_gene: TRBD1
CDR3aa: CASSSLGGWEQFF
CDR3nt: TGTGCCAGCAGCTCTCTAGGGGGCTGGGAGCAGTTCTTC

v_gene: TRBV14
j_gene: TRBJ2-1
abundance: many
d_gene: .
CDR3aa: CASSQGQGPGNEQFF
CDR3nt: TGTGCCAGCAGCCAAGGGCAGGGGCCGGGCAATGAGCAGTTCTTC

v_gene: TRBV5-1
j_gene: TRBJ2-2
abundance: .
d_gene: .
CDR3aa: CASSLDVGNTGELFF
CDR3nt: TGCGCCAGCAGCTTGGATGTAGGGAACACCGGGGAGCTGTTTTTT

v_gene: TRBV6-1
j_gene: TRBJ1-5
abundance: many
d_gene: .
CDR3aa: CASSARINQDHSNQPQHF
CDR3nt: TGTGCCAGCAGCGCTCGAATTAATCAGGATCATAGCAATCAGCCCCAGCATTTT

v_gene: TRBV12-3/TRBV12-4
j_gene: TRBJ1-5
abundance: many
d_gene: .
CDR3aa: CASSFSRENQPQHF
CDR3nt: TGTGCCAGCAGTTTTAGCCGGGAAAACCAGCCCCAGCATTTT

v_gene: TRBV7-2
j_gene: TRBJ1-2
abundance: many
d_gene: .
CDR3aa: CASSFDGVGRGYTF
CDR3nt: TGTGCCAGCAGCTTCGACGGGGTAGGGCGCGGCTACACCTTC

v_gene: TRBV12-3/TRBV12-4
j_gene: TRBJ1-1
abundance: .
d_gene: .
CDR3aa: CASSPPGVTTGTEAFF
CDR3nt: TGTGCCAGCAGTCCCCCGGGGGTGACAACTGGGACTGAAGCTTTCTTT

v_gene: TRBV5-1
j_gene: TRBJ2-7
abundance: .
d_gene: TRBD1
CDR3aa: CASSPGPRTGGYEQYF
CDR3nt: TGCGCCAGCAGCCCAGGCCCAAGGACAGGGGGCTACGAGCAGTACTTC

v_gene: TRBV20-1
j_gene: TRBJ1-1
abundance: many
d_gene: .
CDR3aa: CSGPTSNTEAFF
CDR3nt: TGCAGTGGACCAACTTCGAACACTGAAGCTTTCTTT

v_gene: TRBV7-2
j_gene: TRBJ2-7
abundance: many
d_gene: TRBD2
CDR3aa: CASSLGGPGGPYEQYF
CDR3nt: TGTGCCAGCAGCTTAGGTGGGCCGGGAGGGCCCTACGAGCAGTACTTC

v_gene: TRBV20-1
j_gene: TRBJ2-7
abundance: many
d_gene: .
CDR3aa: CSARTDNYEQYF
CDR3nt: TGCAGTGCTAGGACAGATAACTACGAGCAGTACTTC

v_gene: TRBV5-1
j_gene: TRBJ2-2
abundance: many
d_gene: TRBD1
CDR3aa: CASSTGQGARLGELFF
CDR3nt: TGCGCCAGCAGCACCGGACAGGGGGCGCGACTCGGGGAGCTGTTTTTT

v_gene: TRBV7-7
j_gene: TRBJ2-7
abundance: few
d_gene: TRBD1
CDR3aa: CASSQLGTGLSEQYF
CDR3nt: TGTGCTAGCAGCCAGCTCGGGACAGGGCTGAGCGAGCAGTACTTC

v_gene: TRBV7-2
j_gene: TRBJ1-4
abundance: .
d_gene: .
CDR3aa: CASSLDGATNEKLFF
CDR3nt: TGTGCCAGCAGCTTAGACGGAGCAACTAATGAAAAACTGTTTTTT

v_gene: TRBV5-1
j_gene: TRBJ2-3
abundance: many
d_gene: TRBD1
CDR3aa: CASRKDRGTTDTQYF
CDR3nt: TGCGCCAGCAGGAAAGACAGGGGGACCACAGATACGCAGTATTTT

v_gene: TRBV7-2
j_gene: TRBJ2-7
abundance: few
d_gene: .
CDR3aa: CASSPRYEQYF
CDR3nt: TGTGCCAGCAGCCCTCGCTACGAGCAGTACTTC

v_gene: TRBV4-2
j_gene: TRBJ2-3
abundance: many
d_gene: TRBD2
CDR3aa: CASSREVAGEGRDTQYF
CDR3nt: TGTGCCAGCAGCCGAGAAGTAGCGGGAGAGGGGCGGGATACGCAGTATTTT

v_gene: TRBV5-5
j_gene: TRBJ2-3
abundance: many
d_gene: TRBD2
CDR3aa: CASSGTSGWTDTQYF
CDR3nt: TGTGCCAGCAGCGGGACTAGTGGTTGGACAGATACGCAGTATTTT

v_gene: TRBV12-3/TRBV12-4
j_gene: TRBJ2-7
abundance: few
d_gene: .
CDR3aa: CASSLGQVNEQYF
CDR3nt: TGTGCCAGCAGTCTAGGCCAGGTTAACGAGCAGTACTTC

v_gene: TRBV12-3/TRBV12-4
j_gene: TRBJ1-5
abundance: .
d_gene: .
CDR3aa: CASSPFEGQPQHF
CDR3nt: TGTGCCAGCAGCCCTTTTGAGGGGCAGCCCCAGCATTTT

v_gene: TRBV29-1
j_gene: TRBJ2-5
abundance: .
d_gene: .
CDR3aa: CSVGMTDATQYF
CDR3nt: TGCAGCGTTGGGATGACAGATGCGACCCAGTACTTC

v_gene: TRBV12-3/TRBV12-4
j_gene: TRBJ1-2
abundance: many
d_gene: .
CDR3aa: CASSLGTTSYGYTF
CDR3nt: TGTGCCAGCAGTTTAGGGACAACGAGCTATGGCTACACCTTC

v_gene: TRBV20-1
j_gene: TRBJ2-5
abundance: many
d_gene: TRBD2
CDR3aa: CSAGGLGETQYF
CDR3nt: TGCAGTGCTGGGGGACTAGGGGAGACCCAGTACTTC

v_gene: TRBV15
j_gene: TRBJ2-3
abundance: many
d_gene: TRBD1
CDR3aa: CATSWDRSSTDTQYF
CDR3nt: TGTGCCACCAGCTGGGACAGGTCTAGCACAGATACGCAGTATTTT

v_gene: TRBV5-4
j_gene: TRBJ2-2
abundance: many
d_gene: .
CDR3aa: CASSLDQQKTGELFF
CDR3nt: TGTGCCAGCAGCTTGGACCAACAAAAAACCGGGGAGCTGTTTTTT

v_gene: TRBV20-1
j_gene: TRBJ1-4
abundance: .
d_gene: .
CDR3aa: CSASVSANEKLFF
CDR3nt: TGCAGTGCTAGTGTGAGCGCTAATGAAAAACTGTTTTTT